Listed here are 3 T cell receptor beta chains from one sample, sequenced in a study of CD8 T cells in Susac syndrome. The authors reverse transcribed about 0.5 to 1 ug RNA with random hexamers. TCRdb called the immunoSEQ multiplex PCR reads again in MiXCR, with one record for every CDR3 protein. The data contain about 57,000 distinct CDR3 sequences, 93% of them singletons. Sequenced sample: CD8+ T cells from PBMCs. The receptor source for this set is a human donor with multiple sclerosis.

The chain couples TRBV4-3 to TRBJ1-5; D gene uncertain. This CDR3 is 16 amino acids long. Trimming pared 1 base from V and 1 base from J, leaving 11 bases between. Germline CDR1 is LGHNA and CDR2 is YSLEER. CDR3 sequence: CASSQGVAGSNQPQHF. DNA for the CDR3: TGCGCCAGCAGCCAAGGGGTGGCGGGGAGCAATCAGCCCCAGCATTTT.

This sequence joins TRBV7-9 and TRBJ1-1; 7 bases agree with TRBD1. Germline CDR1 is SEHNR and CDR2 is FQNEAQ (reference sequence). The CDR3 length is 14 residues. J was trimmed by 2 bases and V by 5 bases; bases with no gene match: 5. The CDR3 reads CASSTGQSNTEAFF. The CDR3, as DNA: TGTGCCAGCAGCACGGGACAGTCAAACACTGAAGCTTTCTTT.

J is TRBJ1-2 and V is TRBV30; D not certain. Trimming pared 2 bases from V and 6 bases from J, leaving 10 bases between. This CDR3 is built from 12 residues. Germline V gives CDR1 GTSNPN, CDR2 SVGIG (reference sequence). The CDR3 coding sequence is TGTGCCTGGAGTAGGGCCACGGATGGCTACACCTTC. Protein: CAWSRATDGYTF.